These 26 T cell receptor beta chains were all obtained from the same sample, sequenced in a study of human T cells and chemical hapten exposure. TCRdb re-analysed the 5' RACE reads in MiXCR, keeping a single row per CDR3 protein. The sample lists about 81,000 distinct CDR3 sequences, about 8.4% occurring once. Whole blood that had not been fractionated was the source of extracted total RNA. The receptors stem from a male donor in good health.

In its sample, this clonotype was seen many times. This chain joins TRBV7-9 and TRBJ2-4; TRBD2 agrees at 7 bases. The CDR3 runs 16 residues. J was trimmed by 3 bases and V by 4 bases; bases with no gene match: 9. In germline, CDR1 is SEHNR, CDR2 FQNEAQ (reference sequence). DNA for the CDR3: TGTGCCAGCAGCTCACCATCAGCGGGGAACAAAAACATTCAGTACTTC. This codes for CASSSPSAGNKNIQYF.

This clonotype was seen only a few times. The chain recombines TRBV5-5 with TRBJ2-1; D perhaps matches TRBD1 (5 bases). The length of the CDR3 is 15 residues. Germline loops: CDR1 SGHKS, CDR2 YYEKEE (reference sequence). The V gene lost 0 bases and the J gene lost 0 bases, with 7 bases spanning the gap. This CDR3 reads CASSLARASYNEQFF. The CDR3 DNA is TGTGCCAGCAGCTTGGCCAGGGCCTCCTACAATGAGCAGTTCTTC.

This clonotype has just a few counts. The CDR3 protein is CASTRPGHPYEQYF. The CDR3 region has the DNA TGCGCCAGCACTCGACCCGGACATCCCTACGAGCAGTACTTC. The chain uses TRBV5-1 and TRBJ2-7; D is perhaps TRBD1 (5 bases). This CDR3 is 14 amino acids long. V was clipped by 6 bases and J by 2 bases, with 15 bases between them. Germline assignment: CDR1 SGHRS and CDR2 YFSETQ.

The genes are TRBV6-6 and TRBJ1-4; maybe TRBD1 (5 bases). V was clipped by 2 bases and J by 6 bases, with 16 bases between them. Per germline, CDR1 MNHNY and CDR2 SVGAGI (reference sequence). This CDR3 comprises 16 residues. The CDR3 is CASSYVPSGSDEKLFF. CDR3 bases: TGTGCCAGCAGTTACGTACCGTCAGGGTCGGATGAAAAACTGTTTTTT.

This clonotype was seen at least ten times. The CDR3 here is CASSKQGPAHNEKLFF. The CDR3 DNA reads as TGTGCCAGCAGCAAACAAGGCCCGGCCCATAATGAAAAACTGTTTTTT. V is TRBV21-1 and J is TRBJ1-4. TRBV21-1 is assigned pseudogene status. The CDR3 spans 16 residues.

This clonotype was recorded at least ten times. The chain employs TRBV29-1 and TRBJ2-7; D is uncertain. V was shortened by 8 bases and J by 2 bases, with 13 bases between the two germline ends. Germline V gene lookup returns CDR1 SQVTM and CDR2 ANQGSEA. The CDR3 contains 12 residues. The CDR3, as DNA: TGCAGCACCAAGACACAAACCTACGAGCAGTACTTC. Translating it yields CSTKTQTYEQYF.

This clonotype occurred many times. The chain couples TRBV6-6 to TRBJ1-3; 7 bases match TRBD1. CDR3 size: 16 residues. The germline V gene has CDR1 MNHNY and CDR2 SVGAGI (reference sequence). V shed 2 bases and J 0 bases; nucleotides not matched to a gene: 4. Written as DNA, the CDR3 is TGTGCCAGCAGTTACACAGGGGACAGCTCTGGAAACACCATATATTTT. It yields the protein CASSYTGDSSGNTIYF.

As regards this clonotype: A much larger clone is a single base away; this may be a read error. The chain links TRBV3-1 to TRBJ2-5; D tentatively fits TRBD1 or TRBD2 (6 bases each). The CDR3 spans 16 residues. Germline lookup yields CDR1 LGHDT and CDR2 YNNKEL (reference sequence). CDR3 amino acids: CASSQDGMRGQETRYF. CDR3 nucleotides: TGTGCCAGCAGCCAAGACGGGATGCGGGGACAAGAGACCCGGTACTTC.

The J gene is TRBJ1-1, the V gene TRBV5-1; D call uncertain. This CDR3 is 14 amino acids long. The germline CDR1 and CDR2 sequences are SGHRS and YFSETQ. V was trimmed by 1 base and J by 1 base, leaving 8 bases between them. The CDR3 region is CASSLFQQNTEAFF. The CDR3 DNA is TGCGCCAGCAGCTTGTTCCAGCAGAACACTGAAGCTTTCTTT.

In its sample, this clonotype was seen once. The chain couples TRBV3-1 to TRBJ1-2, with D unclear. V was clipped by 1 base and J by 5 bases, with 5 bases between them. CDR3 length equals 12 residues. The germline CDR1 and CDR2 sequences are LGHDT and YNNKEL (reference sequence). Here the CDR3 DNA reads TGTGCCAGCAGCCAAGTTGGGTATGGCTACACCTTC. It translates to CASSQVGYGYTF.

In its sample, this clonotype was seen many times. The chain recombines TRBV6-5 with TRBJ1-5; TRBD1 matches at 11 bases. Per the germline V gene, CDR1 is MNHEY and CDR2 is SVGAGI. This CDR3 comprises 14 residues. V shed 8 bases, J shed 4 bases, and the junction held 4 bases outside the gene matches. CDR3 in amino acids: CASRGQGDNQPQHF. For the CDR3, the DNA is TGTGCCAGCCGGGGACAGGGGGATAATCAGCCCCAGCATTTT.

This clonotype was observed many times. This chain uses TRBV5-1 with TRBJ1-1; TRBD1 is a possible D gene (5 bases). V was trimmed by 7 bases and J by 0 bases, leaving 16 bases between them. The CDR3 contains 15 residues. Germline values: CDR1 SGHRS, CDR2 YFSETQ. CDR3 in DNA: TGCGCCAGCTCCAGGGATCAGATCATGAACACTGAAGCTTTCTTT. It specifies CASSRDQIMNTEAFF.

This clonotype was seen ten or more times. This rearrangement joins TRBV29-1 to TRBJ1-1, with D possibly matching TRBD1 (5 bases). Trimming took off 3 bases at V and 0 bases at J, with 8 bases between the two ends. Germline V gene sequence: CDR1 SQVTM, CDR2 ANQGSEA. The CDR3 spans 13 residues. For the CDR3, the DNA is TGCAGCGTTGAGCTACAGGTGAACACTGAAGCTTTCTTT. Amino acids: CSVELQVNTEAFF.

V and J are TRBV7-8 and TRBJ2-7; D may correspond to TRBD1 or TRBD2 (7 bases each). The CDR3 runs to 14 residues. From germline, CDR1 is SGHVS and CDR2 FQNEAQ. The germline V and J ends were trimmed by 4 bases and 7 bases, with 17 bases remaining between them. The CDR3 region is CASSSQGGPQEQYF. In DNA, the CDR3 is TGTGCCAGCAGCTCCCAGGGGGGGCCTCAAGAGCAGTACTTC.

The chain combines TRBV6-6 with TRBJ1-3; D remains unclear. The CDR3 spans 16 residues. Germline CDR1 and CDR2: MNHNY and SVGAGI (reference sequence). Trimming cost V 7 bases and J 0 bases, with 16 bases left between them. CDR3 DNA: TGTGCCAGCACTTTACAGCATACACGCTCTGGAAACACCATATATTTT. This sequence encodes CASTLQHTRSGNTIYF.

This clonotype was detected many times. The gene calls are TRBV29-1 and TRBJ2-7; D might be TRBD1 (5 bases). V lost 2 bases and J 3 bases, leaving 8 bases between the germline ends. CDR1 and CDR2 (germline): SQVTM, ANQGSEA. CDR3 length: 12 amino acids. Written as DNA, the CDR3 is TGCAGCGTTGAATTGACAGACTACGAGCAGTACTTC. Its translation is CSVELTDYEQYF.

In this sample, this clonotype turned up a few times. This rearrangement joins TRBV20-1 to TRBJ2-1; unclear D gene. Between the trimmed V and J ends, which lost 0 bases and 6 bases, there was a span of 18 bases. Germline assignment: CDR1 DFQATT and CDR2 SNEGSKA (reference sequence). The CDR3 is made up of 16 amino acids. Written as DNA, the CDR3 is TGCAGTGCTAGAGATCTTGGTCTTCCACTGGGCAATGAGCAGTTCTTC. This translates into CSARDLGLPLGNEQFF.

The genes are TRBV14 and TRBJ2-5; D gene uncertain. The CDR3 consists of 14 residues. Germline assignment: CDR1 SGHDN and CDR2 FVKESK. V lost 3 bases to trimming and J lost 1 base, with 9 bases between them. The CDR3 here is CASSQFQFQETQYF. Written as DNA, the CDR3 is TGTGCCAGCAGCCAGTTTCAGTTCCAAGAGACCCAGTACTTC.

This clonotype was picked up many times. The chain joins TRBV7-2 to TRBJ2-7, with 8 bases fitting TRBD2. Germline values: CDR1 SGHTA, CDR2 FQGNSA. V was clipped by 4 bases and J by 6 bases; unmatched bases: 8. The CDR3 runs 14 residues. CDR3 in DNA: TGTGCCAGCAGCTCGGGACTAGTCGGTTCCGAGCAGTACTTC. Translation: CASSSGLVGSEQYF.

V gene TRBV6-2 or TRBV6-3 combines with J gene TRBJ2-3; 9 nucleotides line up with TRBD2. CDR3 length: 17 amino acids. Germline CDR1 MNHEY, CDR2 SVGEGT. Trimming at V came to 2 bases and at J to 4 bases, leaving 10 bases not matched to a gene. This CDR3 is CASSYPWTSVRADTQYF. Here the CDR3 DNA reads TGTGCCAGCAGTTACCCTTGGACTAGCGTGAGGGCAGATACGCAGTATTTT.

This clonotype has more than one count but fewer than ten. V gene TRBV7-8 combines with J gene TRBJ1-1; 8 bases map to TRBD1. The trim removed 5 bases at V and 0 bases at J, leaving 8 bases unmatched. This CDR3 is 16 amino acids long. Germline CDR1 SGHVS, CDR2 FQNEAQ. CDR3 region: CASSPRTGSMNTEAFF. The CDR3 region has the DNA TGTGCCAGCAGCCCACGGACAGGGTCCATGAACACTGAAGCTTTCTTT.

This clonotype was counted at least ten times. The chain carries TRBV6-5 and TRBJ2-7; D gene ambiguous. CDR1 and CDR2 from the germline V gene are MNHEY and SVGAGI. The V gene lost 0 bases and the J gene lost 6 bases, with 6 bases spanning the gap. The CDR3 contains 12 residues. Here the CDR3 DNA reads TGTGCCAGCAGTTACTCGACGGGCGAGCAGTACTTC. Protein: CASSYSTGEQYF.

This clonotype has ten or more counts. The gene calls are TRBV27 and TRBJ2-5, with a weak D call TRBD2 (6 bases). V was shortened by 6 bases and J by 2 bases, with 10 bases between the two germline ends. Germline-derived CDR1 and CDR2 are MNHEY and SMNVEV (reference sequence). The CDR3 loop spans 13 amino acids. The CDR3 protein is CASSFRGQETQYF. The DNA for the CDR3 is TGTGCCAGCAGCTTCCGGGGGCAAGAGACCCAGTACTTC.

This clonotype showed up just a few times. This chain uses TRBV19 with TRBJ1-5, with unresolved D. Germline loops: CDR1 LNHDA, CDR2 SQIVND (reference sequence). The CDR3 loop spans 12 amino acids. Trimming shortened V by 3 bases and J by 6 bases, and 6 bases separated the two germline ends. The CDR3: CASSMRTQPQHF. CDR3 coding DNA: TGTGCCAGTAGTATGAGGACTCAGCCCCAGCATTTT.

The rearrangement joins TRBV29-1 to TRBJ2-2, with D tentatively TRBD1 (5 bases). Trimming took 0 bases from V and 5 from J, leaving 10 bases between them. The germline V gene encodes CDR1 SQVTM and CDR2 ANQGSEA. The CDR3 contains 14 residues. In DNA, the CDR3 is TGCAGCGTTGAAGATCTTAAGGGGACCGGGGAGCTGTTTTTT. Amino acid sequence: CSVEDLKGTGELFF.

This clonotype has a count of ten or more. V is TRBV7-3 and J is TRBJ2-2; 9 bases agree with TRBD2. The CDR3 has 15 amino acids. The ends lost 5 bases at V and 4 bases at J; junction bases unmatched: 5. CDR1 is SGHTA, CDR2 FQGTGA, per germline. CDR3: CASSPRGGSTGELFF. The CDR3 coding sequence is TGTGCCAGCAGCCCGCGGGGGGGGTCCACCGGGGAGCTGTTTTTT.